This entry lists 27 T cell receptor beta chains sequenced from one sample in a study of persistence of HIV-infected CD4 T cells. The stimulus was lysate of CMV-infected fibroblasts, approximately 9.7 ug/mL. Memory cells lacking CD40L and CD69 with high CD45RO were sorted. Their recognized antigens are unknown. The immunoSEQ assay was version 4, run in survey mode. Assay used: immunoSEQ multiplex PCR; TCRdb lists only in-frame clones, some missing. The sample has 35,000 to 45,000 clones, approximately 80% seen once. Material: CD4+ T cells sorted from PBMCs after 18-hour stimulation, obtained from a patient who received antiretroviral therapy. These receptors all come from an adult man with HIV who was CMV-seropositive.

The rearrangement uses TRBV6-6 and TRBJ1-5; weak D call: TRBD1 (5 bases). CDR3 length: 16 residues. Germline CDR1 MNHNY, CDR2 SVGAGI (reference sequence). V was pared by 5 bases and J by 1 base, with 15 bases between. This chain's CDR3 is CASSPRPGGSNQPQHF. The CDR3 region has the DNA TGTGCCAGCAGTCCTCGCCCCGGGGGGAGCAATCAGCCCCAGCATTTT.

The sample holds one count of this clone. This chain connects TRBV19 to TRBJ1-1; TRBD1 might be the D (5 bases). V lost 6 bases and J lost 0, with 14 bases in between. Germline lookup yields CDR1 LNHDA and CDR2 SQIVND (reference sequence). The CDR3 length is 15 residues. CDR3 coding DNA: TGTGCCAGTAGCGCATCCTCCAGGGTGAACACTGAAGCTTTCTTT. Its protein product is CASSASSRVNTEAFF.

This sequence joins TRBV6-1 and TRBJ1-6; weak D call: TRBD1 (6 bases). The CDR3 is made up of 14 amino acids. The germline V and J ends were trimmed by 2 bases and 7 bases, with 9 bases remaining between them. Germline V gene data show CDR1 as MNHNS and CDR2 as SASEGT. The CDR3 is CASSELDSNSPLHF. The DNA of the CDR3 is TGTGCCAGCAGTGAATTGGACAGCAATTCACCCCTCCACTTT.

The rearrangement uses TRBV19 and TRBJ1-1; 7 bases line up with TRBD1. J gave up 9 bases and V 10 bases, and 14 bases lay outside the gene matches. CDR1 and CDR2 (germline): LNHDA, SQIVND (reference sequence). The CDR3 contains 13 residues. CDR3: CATGMGRGDKAFF. In DNA, the CDR3 is TGTGCCACAGGGATGGGCAGGGGGGATAAAGCTTTCTTT.

The chain recombines TRBV18 with TRBJ2-5; TRBD1 might be the D (5 bases). CDR1 KGHSH and CDR2 LQKENI come from the germline V gene. V was clipped by 4 bases and J by 2 bases, with 8 bases between them. The CDR3 has 13 residues. CDR3 nucleotide sequence: TGTGCCAGCTCACAGGGGATACAAGAGACCCAGTACTTC. It translates to CASSQGIQETQYF.

V is TRBV4-1 and J is TRBJ1-5, with D maybe TRBD1 (6 bases). The CDR3 consists of 16 residues. Germline CDR1 MGHRA, CDR2 YSYEKL. Between the trimmed V and J ends, which lost 1 base and 4 bases, there was a span of 14 bases. The CDR3 coding sequence is TGCGCCAGCAGCCAAGCCCCTGGGGACAAGAATCAGCCCCAGCATTTT. Translated: CASSQAPGDKNQPQHF.

This rearrangement joins TRBV7-3 to TRBJ2-1; TRBD2 matches at 9 bases. The length of the CDR3 is 14 residues. In germline, CDR1 is SGHTA, CDR2 FQGTGA. The V and J ends lost 4 bases and 11 bases, in that order; junction bases with no gene match: 9. In nucleotides, the CDR3 is TGTGCCAGCAGCTCCCACGAGCGGGGGGCCCAGCAGTTCTTC. Translated: CASSSHERGAQQFF. Filled out from reference TRBV7-3 and TRBJ2-1, the complete variable domain reads GAGVSQTPSNKVTEKGKYVELRCDPISGHTALYWYRQSLGQGPEFLIYFQGTGAADDSGLPNDRFFAVRPEGSVSTLKIQRTERGDSAVYLCASSSHERGAQQFFGPGTRLTVL.

The chain recombines TRBV6-1 with TRBJ1-6, with D possibly being TRBD1 (5 bases). This CDR3 is 16 amino acids long. The germline V gene has CDR1 MNHNS and CDR2 SASEGT. Trimming stripped 4 bases from V and 5 bases from J, with 15 bases between. The CDR3 nucleotides are TGTGCCAGCAGTGGAGGGACGGTAAGGGATAATTCACCCCTCCACTTT. This translates into CASSGGTVRDNSPLHF.

The chain joins TRBV27 to TRBJ1-5; D is possibly TRBD1 (6 bases). This CDR3 is 16 amino acids long. Deletions cut 3 bases from V and 2 bases from J, with 14 bases between. Per germline, CDR1 MNHEY and CDR2 SMNVEV (reference sequence). The CDR3 DNA follows: TGTGCCAGCAGTTTTGGGGGGGGGCAGCGCAATCAGCCCCAGCATTTT. Protein sequence: CASSFGGGQRNQPQHF.

Here the CDR3 reads CASSIGEFYEQYF. DNA for the CDR3: TGTGCCAGTAGTATAGGGGAATTCTACGAGCAGTACTTC. J is TRBJ2-7 and V is TRBV19; D remains ambiguous. Trimming took off 1 base at V and 3 bases at J, with 7 bases between the two ends. Germline V gene data show CDR1 as LNHDA and CDR2 as SQIVND (reference sequence). The CDR3 extends over 13 amino acids.

The DNA of the CDR3 is TGTGCCAGCAGTGACAGGGGGTCCACTAACTATGGCTACACCTTC. It codes for CASSDRGSTNYGYTF. This sequence joins TRBV2 and TRBJ1-2; 7 bases line up with TRBD1. This CDR3 has 15 amino acids. Germline loops: CDR1 SNHLY, CDR2 FYNNEI. V was pared by 3 bases and J by 0 bases, with 4 bases of the junction left unmatched. The complete variable domain, with remaining parts taken from reference TRBV2 and TRBJ1-2, reads EPEVTQTPSHQVTQMGQEVILRCVPISNHLYFYWYRQILGQKVEFLVSFYNNEISEKSEIFDDQFSVERPDGSNFTLKIRSTKLEDSAMYFCASSDRGSTNYGYTFGSGTRLTVV.

The V and J genes are TRBV20-1 and TRBJ1-5, with D possibly matching TRBD1 (6 bases). CDR3 length: 13 amino acids. The V gene lost 3 bases and the J gene lost 4 bases, with 10 bases spanning the gap. The germline gives CDR1 DFQATT, CDR2 SNEGSKA (reference sequence). The DNA for the CDR3 is TGCAGTGCTAGTTCGGGGGCGAATCAGCCCCAGCATTTT. This codes for CSASSGANQPQHF.

The chain links TRBV7-9 to TRBJ1-3, with no clear D. This CDR3 region has 13 residues. V was cut by 1 base and J by 1 base, with 2 bases left in between. CDR1 is SEHNR and CDR2 is FQNEAQ in the germline V gene (reference sequence). The CDR3 coding sequence is TGTGCCAGCAGCTTAGGGTCTGGAAACACCATATATTTT. Its translation: CASSLGSGNTIYF.

The chain recombines TRBV9 with TRBJ2-1, with no clear D. Germline CDR1 is SGDLS and CDR2 is YYNGEE. V lost 0 bases and J lost 10, with 11 bases in between. The CDR3 runs to 13 residues. The CDR3 nucleotides are TGTGCCAGCAGCGTAGACCCCGTTGCGGAGCAGTTCTTC. Protein: CASSVDPVAEQFF.

This clone was observed a few times. The J gene is TRBJ2-4, the V gene TRBV7-2; possible D gene TRBD2, 5 bases. The CDR3 extends over 17 amino acids. The V gene lost 1 base and the J gene lost 4 bases, with 17 bases spanning the gap. Per germline, CDR1 SGHTA and CDR2 FQGNSA. Written as DNA, the CDR3 is TGTGCCAGCAGCTTAGAGTTGGGAGCGACGGGTAAAAACATTCAGTACTTC. Translation gives CASSLELGATGKNIQYF.

This clone appeared a few times. This chain connects TRBV5-1 to TRBJ1-2, with D possibly TRBD1 on 5 matching bases. Between the trimmed V and J ends, which lost 7 bases and 0 bases, there was a span of 22 bases. Germline V lookup: CDR1 SGHRS, CDR2 YFSETQ. This CDR3 has 17 amino acids. The CDR3 DNA sequence: TGCGCCAGCTTTAAACCGGACACGAGACAGACTAACTATGGCTACACCTTC. It encodes CASFKPDTRQTNYGYTF. The full variable domain, rest sourced from reference TRBV5-1 and TRBJ1-2, is KAGVTQTPRYLIKTRGQQVTLSCSPISGHRSVSWYQQTPGQGLQFLFEYFSETQRNKGNFPGRFSGRQFSNSRSEMNVSTLELGDSALYLCASFKPDTRQTNYGYTFGSGTRLTVV.

This chain connects TRBV4-2 to TRBJ2-2; 15 bases map to TRBD2. This CDR3 region has 17 residues. J was trimmed by 6 bases and V by 1 base; bases with no gene match: 3. The germline CDR1 and CDR2 sequences are LGHNA and YNFKEQ. CDR3 DNA: TGTGCCAGCAGCCAAGGGGGACTAGCGGGGGGCCCCGGGGAGCTGTTTTTT. It yields the protein CASSQGGLAGGPGELFF.

The J gene is TRBJ1-5, the V gene TRBV27; 11 nucleotides agree with TRBD1. The CDR3 is made up of 16 amino acids. Germline V CDR1 and CDR2: MNHEY, SMNVEV (reference sequence). With V trimmed by 5 bases and J by 3 bases, 6 bases remained unmatched. The CDR3 DNA reads as TGTGCCAGCAGTCCGCGGACAGGGGGCAACAATCAGCCCCAGCATTTT. Amino acid sequence: CASSPRTGGNNQPQHF.

This CDR3 is CASSLAPDTGELFF. CDR3 nucleotides: TGTGCCAGCAGCTTGGCCCCCGACACCGGGGAGCTGTTTTTT. V and J are TRBV5-4 and TRBJ2-2; no definite D call. The CDR3 totals 14 residues. The V and J ends lost 0 bases and 3 bases respectively, with 6 bases between them. CDR1 is SGHNT, CDR2 YYREEE, per germline (reference sequence).

V and J are TRBV6-5 and TRBJ2-7, with TRBD1 matching 9 bases. V lost 4 bases and J lost 5; bases outside the gene matches: 9. Germline-derived CDR1 and CDR2 are MNHEY and SVGAGI. The CDR3 runs to 15 residues. DNA for the CDR3: TGTGCCAGCAGTTGGGGGGGGACAGGGAGAAACGAGCAGTACTTC. As protein: CASSWGGTGRNEQYF.

This chain links TRBV15 with TRBJ1-3; weak D call: TRBD1 (5 bases). V was trimmed by 3 bases and J by 4 bases, leaving 13 bases between them. Germline V CDR1 and CDR2: LNHNV, YYDKDF (reference sequence). The CDR3 has 15 amino acids. Here the CDR3 reads CATSSDLGAGNTIYF. In DNA form, the CDR3 reads TGTGCCACCAGCAGCGATCTTGGGGCGGGAAACACCATATATTTT.

V and J are TRBV2 and TRBJ1-2; D is uncertain. This CDR3 comprises 13 residues. The V gene's germline CDR1 is SNHLY and CDR2 FYNNEI. V shed 7 bases and J shed 5 bases, with 14 bases lying between them. CDR3 loop: CASTPGIPYGYTF. The DNA for the CDR3 is TGTGCCAGCACCCCGGGGATCCCTTATGGCTACACCTTC.

The chain recombines TRBV15 with TRBJ1-4; tentatively, D is TRBD1 (5 bases). The CDR3 is 18 amino acids. V was clipped by 0 bases and J by 10 bases, with 24 bases between them. Germline values: CDR1 LNHNV, CDR2 YYDKDF (reference sequence). CDR3 protein: CATSREAGNAPLKGKLFF. The CDR3 region has the DNA TGTGCCACCAGCAGAGAGGCAGGGAACGCTCCCTTGAAAGGAAAACTGTTTTTT.

The rearrangement uses TRBV6-5 and TRBJ2-2; TRBD2 might be the D (5 bases). This CDR3 is built from 16 residues. With 4 bases removed from V and 9 bases from J, the gap between germline ends came to 21 bases. Germline CDR1 reads MNHEY; CDR2 reads SVGAGI. The CDR3 coding sequence is TGTGCCAGCAGTTCGGCGGGCTCAGGCTCCATCCGGGAGCTGTTTTTT. Protein: CASSSAGSGSIRELFF.

This chain links TRBV5-1 with TRBJ2-2, with TRBD1 identical over 7 bases. With 0 bases clipped from V and 7 bases from J, the junction kept 3 bases outside the gene matches. The CDR3 contains 14 residues. Looked up from germline, CDR1 is SGHRS and CDR2 is YFSETQ. The CDR3 spells CASSLGQGVGELFF. CDR3 bases: TGCGCCAGCAGCTTGGGACAGGGCGTCGGGGAGCTGTTTTTT.

This clone was counted between two and nine times. This rearrangement joins TRBV18 to TRBJ1-1; 9 bases are a match to TRBD1. The CDR3 sequence is 16 residues long. Germline V CDR1 and CDR2: KGHSH, LQKENI. V lost 0 bases, J lost 5 bases, and 7 bases stayed unmatched. Here the CDR3 DNA reads TGTGCCAGCTCACCACCTAGGACAGGGGCGATTACTGAAGCTTTCTTT. Its translation is CASSPPRTGAITEAFF.

This chain links TRBV7-9 with TRBJ2-1, with D possibly TRBD1 on 6 matching bases. This CDR3 has 14 amino acids. The germline V and J ends were trimmed by 5 bases and 6 bases, with 14 bases remaining between them. Per germline, CDR1 SEHNR and CDR2 FQNEAQ (reference sequence). CDR3 residues: CASSPRAGANEQFF. In DNA form, the CDR3 reads TGTGCCAGCAGCCCTAGAGCAGGGGCCAATGAGCAGTTCTTC.